This T cell receptor (beta chain) stems from a study of blood T cell repertoires in COVID-19 (dated by TCRdb to the early 2020s). For the study in its entirety: Samples covering the acute and convalescent phases of COVID-19 were provided by collaborators in the United States, Italy and Spain. The prospective study material was composed of cDNA or gDNA derived from T cells, B-cell-depleted T cells, or PBMCs. The dataset comprised deeply sampled blood TCRbeta repertoires from subjects exposed to, actively infected with, or recovered from COVID-19. The repertoires were made available in a free public database intended to serve as a resource for research on the immune response to SARS-CoV-2. The samples were drawn from two sources: the first 160 participants of the ongoing ImmuneRACE study, and 950 to 1,500 subjects contributed by 6 global collaborators. The sample metadata nearly always contained a de-identified subject ID, COVID-19 status, age in years and sex. Where available, HLA class I and class II types were obtained from metadata supplied by the sample provider rather than from assay-based typing.

At one collaborating source in Seattle, patients were enrolled during active infection and were followed longitudinally through the course of disease. Collaborating institutions collected whole blood in K2EDTA tubes following their own protocols. For TCRbeta analysis, collaborators shipped samples as frozen whole blood, isolated PBMCs, or DNA extracted from either of those sample types. Trimming removed 1 base from V and 2 bases from J; the gene matches leave 4 bases unexplained. CDR1 and CDR2, looked up from the germline V gene, are SGHRS and YFSETQ. The CDR3, cysteine through phenylalanine, is 16 amino acids long. Only the CDR3 DNA is retained, 48 bases long and in frame from the first base. Beyond this particular receptor, the publication reports: The quantity of clinical and demographic metadata differed by source and by participant and was supplied without curation.

The table lists this clone with a count of one. The antigen it recognizes is unknown. Qualities for individual bases were not recorded, and no much larger clone is one base off. TCRbeta CDR3 regions were amplified from genomic DNA by means of the immunoSEQ Assay, a bias-controlled multiplex PCR. The source study handled its data this way. The number of nucleated cells in each sample was estimated from the amplification of reference gene primers within the assay. To quantify the absolute abundance of each unique TCRbeta CDR3 rearrangement, sequence reads were collapsed and filtered. For each sample, productive Simpson clonality was calculated as the square root of Simpson's diversity index across productive rearrangements. TCRdb holds this immuneACCESS table with in-frame rearrangements only. Some clones are missing; in checked studies, unresolved V genes explain under half, and the rest has no known cause. V, J and clone size derive from that table, while D and trimming were established from the DNA sequence. The sample contains over 45,000 clones, 80% to 90% of them found a single time. 3.5% to 4% of the sample lies in the top ten.

The TCR originated in a man in his forties or fifties with COVID-19, enrolled during active disease. This receptor chain uses TRBV5-1 and TRBJ2-1; 9 nucleotides in the junction match TRBD2. Sequences were obtained from peripheral blood. The CDR3 here reads CASSLQGGRAYNEQFF. The nucleotide sequence reads TGCGCCAGCAGCTTGCAGGGCGGGAGGGCCTACAATGAGCAGTTCTTC.